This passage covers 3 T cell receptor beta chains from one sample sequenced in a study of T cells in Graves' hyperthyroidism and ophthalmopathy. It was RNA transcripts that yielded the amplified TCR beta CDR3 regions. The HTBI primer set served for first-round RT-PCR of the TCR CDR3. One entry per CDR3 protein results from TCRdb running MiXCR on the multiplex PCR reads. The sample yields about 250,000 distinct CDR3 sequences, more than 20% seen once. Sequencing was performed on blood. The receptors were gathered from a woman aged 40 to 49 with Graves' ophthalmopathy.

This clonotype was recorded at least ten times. CDR3 sequence (DNA): TGTGCCAGCAGTTTAGGGACTAGTAGCCAAGAGACCCAGTACTTC. As protein: CASSLGTSSQETQYF. This chain connects TRBV28 to TRBJ2-5; 8 bases are a match to TRBD2. The V gene's germline CDR1 is MDHEN and CDR2 SYDVKM. V was clipped by 2 bases and J by 1 base; unmatched bases: 3. This CDR3 comprises 15 residues. The whole variable domain, filled in from reference TRBV28 and TRBJ2-5, reads DVKVTQSSRYLVKRTGEKVFLECVQDMDHENMFWYRQDPGLGLRLIYFSYDVKMKEKGDIPEGYSVSREKKERFSLILESASTNQTSMYLCASSLGTSSQETQYFGPGTRLLVL.

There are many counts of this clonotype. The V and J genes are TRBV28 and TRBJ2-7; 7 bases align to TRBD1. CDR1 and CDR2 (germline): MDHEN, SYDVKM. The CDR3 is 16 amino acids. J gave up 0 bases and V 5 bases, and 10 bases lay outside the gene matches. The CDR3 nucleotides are TGTGCCAGCAGTCTCTCGGGACAGCTTATCTCCTACGAGCAGTACTTC. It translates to CASSLSGQLISYEQYF.

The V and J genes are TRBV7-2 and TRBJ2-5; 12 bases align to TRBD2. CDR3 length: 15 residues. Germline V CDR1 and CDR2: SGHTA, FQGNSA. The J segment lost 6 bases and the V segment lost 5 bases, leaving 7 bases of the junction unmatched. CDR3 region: CASSLGLAGTQTQYF. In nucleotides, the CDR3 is TGTGCCAGCAGCCTCGGACTAGCGGGAACGCAGACCCAGTACTTC.